The 8 T cell receptor beta chains in this list originate from one sample, sequenced in a study of blood T cell repertoires in COVID-19. Sequenced by immunoSEQ multiplex PCR; TCRdb stores in-frame clones only, minus some. The sample yields approximately 250,000 clones, roughly 80% seen once. The specimen sequenced was peripheral blood. The receptors derive from a man between 60 and 70 years old with acute or convalescent COVID-19.

The chain uses TRBV5-1 and TRBJ2-1; D might be TRBD1 (6 bases). This CDR3 spans 13 amino acids. The V end was cut by 5 bases, the J end by 7 bases, with 13 bases between. The germline V gene has CDR1 SGHRS and CDR2 YFSETQ. The CDR3 DNA reads as TGCGCCAGCAGGGGGGCTTCAGTGAATGAGCAGTTCTTC. Protein sequence: CASRGASVNEQFF.

This chain uses TRBV29-1 with TRBJ2-7, with D maybe TRBD2 (5 bases). The V end lost 2 bases, the J end lost 9 bases, and 14 bases lay between the germline ends. The CDR3 length is 12 residues. Germline lookup yields CDR1 SQVTM and CDR2 ANQGSEA. CDR3 loop: CSVELRGTGQYF. CDR3 DNA sequence: TGCAGCGTTGAACTCCGGGGAACGGGGCAGTACTTC.

V is TRBV10-1 and J is TRBJ2-7, with D possibly TRBD1 on 5 matching bases. V was trimmed by 2 bases and J by 8 bases, leaving 7 bases between them. Germline CDR1 is WNHNN and CDR2 is SYGVQD (reference sequence). CDR3 size: 11 residues. CDR3 DNA sequence: TGCGCCAGCAGTGAGGGACATCAGCAGTACTTC. Translated, it gives CASSEGHQQYF.

The CDR3 DNA reads as TGTGCCAGCGCTCCGAGGGGGACAGGGAGTACCTACGAGCAGTACTTC. Translating it yields CASAPRGTGSTYEQYF. The chain recombines TRBV27 with TRBJ2-7, with 9 bases aligning to TRBD1. CDR3 length equals 16 residues. J gave up 2 bases and V 8 bases, and 13 bases lay outside the gene matches. Germline lookup yields CDR1 MNHEY and CDR2 SMNVEV (reference sequence).

This clone was observed a single time. The gene calls are TRBV18 and TRBJ1-6; D call uncertain. Per germline, CDR1 KGHSH and CDR2 LQKENI. This CDR3 has 15 residues. With 3 bases removed from V and 2 bases from J, the gap between germline ends came to 8 bases. The CDR3 loop reads CASSPGLAYNSPLHF. As DNA, the CDR3 is TGTGCCAGCTCACCGGGCCTTGCCTATAATTCACCCCTCCACTTT.

This chain connects TRBV18 to TRBJ2-5, with D tentatively TRBD2 (5 bases). Deletions cut 4 bases from V and 4 bases from J, with 13 bases between. Germline-derived CDR1 and CDR2 are KGHSH and LQKENI. The CDR3 runs to 14 residues. The CDR3 DNA reads as TGTGCCAGCTCACGACCGGGGAGCGCAGAGACCCAGTACTTC. It specifies CASSRPGSAETQYF.

The chain has TRBV2 and TRBJ1-1, with D perhaps matching TRBD1 (5 bases). Germline V gene lookup returns CDR1 SNHLY and CDR2 FYNNEI. The CDR3 is made up of 13 amino acids. V lost 10 bases and J 2 bases, leaving 14 bases between the germline ends. The CDR3 DNA follows: TGTGCCATCCGAGGCCAGGGCAACACTGAAGCTTTCTTT. It yields the protein CAIRGQGNTEAFF. Variable domain in full (rest from reference TRBV2 and TRBJ1-1): EPEVTQTPSHQVTQMGQEVILRCVPISNHLYFYWYRQILGQKVEFLVSFYNNEISEKSEIFDDQFSVERPDGSNFTLKIRSTKLEDSAMYFCAIRGQGNTEAFFGQGTRLTVV.

The rearrangement links TRBV6-1 to TRBJ2-5, with 9 bases lining up with TRBD1. Germline-derived CDR1 and CDR2 are MNHNS and SASEGT. The CDR3 has 15 residues. Germline trimming cut 0 bases from V and 5 bases from J; bases unmatched to any gene: 4. DNA for the CDR3: TGTGCCAGCAGTGAAGCGGACGGGACAGGGGAGACCCAGTACTTC. As protein: CASSEADGTGETQYF.